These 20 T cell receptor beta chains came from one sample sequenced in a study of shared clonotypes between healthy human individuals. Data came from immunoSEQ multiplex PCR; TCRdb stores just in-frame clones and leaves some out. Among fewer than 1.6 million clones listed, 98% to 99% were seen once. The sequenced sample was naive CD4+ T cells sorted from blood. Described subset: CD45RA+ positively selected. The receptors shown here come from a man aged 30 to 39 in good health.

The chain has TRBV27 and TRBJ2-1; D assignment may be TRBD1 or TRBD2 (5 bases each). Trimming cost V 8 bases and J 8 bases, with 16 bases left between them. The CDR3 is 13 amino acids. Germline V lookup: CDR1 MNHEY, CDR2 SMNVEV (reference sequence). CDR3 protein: CASVPRGLHEQFF. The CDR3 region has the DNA TGTGCCAGCGTCCCGAGGGGTTTGCATGAGCAGTTCTTC.

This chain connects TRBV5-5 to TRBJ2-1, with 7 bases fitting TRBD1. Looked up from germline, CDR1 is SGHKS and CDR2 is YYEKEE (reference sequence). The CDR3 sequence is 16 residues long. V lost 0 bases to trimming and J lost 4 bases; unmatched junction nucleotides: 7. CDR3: CASSLEYRGWYNEQFF. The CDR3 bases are TGTGCCAGCAGCTTGGAATACAGGGGATGGTACAATGAGCAGTTCTTC.

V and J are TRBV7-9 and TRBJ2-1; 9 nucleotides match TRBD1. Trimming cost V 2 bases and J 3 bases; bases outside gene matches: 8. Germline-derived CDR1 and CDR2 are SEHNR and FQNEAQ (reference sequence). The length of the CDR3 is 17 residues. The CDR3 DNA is TGTGCCAGCAGCTTACGGGACAGGGCCAACTTCTACAATGAGCAGTTCTTC. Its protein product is CASSLRDRANFYNEQFF.

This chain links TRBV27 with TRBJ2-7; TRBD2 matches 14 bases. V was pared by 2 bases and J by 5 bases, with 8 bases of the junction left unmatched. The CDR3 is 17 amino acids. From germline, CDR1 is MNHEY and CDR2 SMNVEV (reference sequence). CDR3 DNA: TGTGCCAGCAGTTTAAGGGGGACTAGCGGGAGACTCAACGAGCAGTACTTC. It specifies CASSLRGTSGRLNEQYF.

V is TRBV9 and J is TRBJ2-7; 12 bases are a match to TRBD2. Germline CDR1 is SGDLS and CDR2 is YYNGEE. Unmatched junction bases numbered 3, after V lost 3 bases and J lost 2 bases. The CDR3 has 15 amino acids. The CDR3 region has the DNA TGTGCCAGCAGCGCCACTAGCGGGAGGACCTACGAGCAGTACTTC. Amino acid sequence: CASSATSGRTYEQYF.

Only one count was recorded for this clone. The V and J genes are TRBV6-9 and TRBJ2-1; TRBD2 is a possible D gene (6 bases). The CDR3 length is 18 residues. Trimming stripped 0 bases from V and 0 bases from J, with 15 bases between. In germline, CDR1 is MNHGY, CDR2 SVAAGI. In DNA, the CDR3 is TGTGCCAGCAGTTATTCCCTCCGGACTATCAGCTCCTACAATGAGCAGTTCTTC. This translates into CASSYSLRTISSYNEQFF.

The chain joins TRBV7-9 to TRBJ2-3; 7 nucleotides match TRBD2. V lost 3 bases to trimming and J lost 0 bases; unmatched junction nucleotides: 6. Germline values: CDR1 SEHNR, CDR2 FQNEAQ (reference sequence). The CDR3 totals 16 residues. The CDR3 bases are TGTGCCAGCAGCTTTGGGACTACCTCTAGCACAGATACGCAGTATTTT. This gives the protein CASSFGTTSSTDTQYF.

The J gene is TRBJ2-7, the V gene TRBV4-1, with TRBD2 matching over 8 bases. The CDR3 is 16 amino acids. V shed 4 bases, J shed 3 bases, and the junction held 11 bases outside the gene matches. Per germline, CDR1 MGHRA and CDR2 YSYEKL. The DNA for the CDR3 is TGCGCCAGCAGCCCAGTGGGGGCAGCGGGAGTCTACGAGCAGTACTTC. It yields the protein CASSPVGAAGVYEQYF.

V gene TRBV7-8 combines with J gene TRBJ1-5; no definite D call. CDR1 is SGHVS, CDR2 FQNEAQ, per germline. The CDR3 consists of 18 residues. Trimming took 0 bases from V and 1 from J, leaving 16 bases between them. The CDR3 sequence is CASSLAFVRSRSNQPQHF. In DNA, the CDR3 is TGTGCCAGCAGCTTAGCATTTGTCAGGAGTCGGAGCAATCAGCCCCAGCATTTT.

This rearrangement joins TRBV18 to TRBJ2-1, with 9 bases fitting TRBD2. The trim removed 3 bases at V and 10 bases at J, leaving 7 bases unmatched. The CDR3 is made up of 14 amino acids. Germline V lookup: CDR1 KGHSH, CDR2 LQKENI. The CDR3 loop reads CASSPRTSVGEQFF. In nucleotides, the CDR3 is TGTGCCAGCTCACCTAGGACTAGCGTGGGGGAGCAGTTCTTC.

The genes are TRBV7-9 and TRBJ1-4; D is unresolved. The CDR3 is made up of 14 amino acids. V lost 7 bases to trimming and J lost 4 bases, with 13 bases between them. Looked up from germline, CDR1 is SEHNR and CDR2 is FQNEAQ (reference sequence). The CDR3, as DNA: TGTGCCAGCAACCCAGTGGCCTATAATGAAAAACTGTTTTTT. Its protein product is CASNPVAYNEKLFF.

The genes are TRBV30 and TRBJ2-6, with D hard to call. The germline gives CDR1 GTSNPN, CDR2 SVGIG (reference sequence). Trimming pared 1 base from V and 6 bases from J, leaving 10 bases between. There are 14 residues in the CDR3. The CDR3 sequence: CAWSGVPMANVLTF. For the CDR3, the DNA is TGTGCCTGGAGTGGGGTCCCGATGGCCAACGTCCTGACTTTC.

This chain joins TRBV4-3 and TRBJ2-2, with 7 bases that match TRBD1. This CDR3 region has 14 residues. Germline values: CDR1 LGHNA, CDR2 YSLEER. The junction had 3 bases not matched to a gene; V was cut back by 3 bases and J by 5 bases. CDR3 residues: CASSQTGLTGELFF. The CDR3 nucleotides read TGCGCCAGCAGCCAGACAGGGTTAACCGGGGAGCTGTTTTTT.

Written as DNA, the CDR3 is TGCGCCAGCAGCCTTGGACAGGGGGTAACCTACGAGCAGTACTTC. It is translated as CASSLGQGVTYEQYF. The chain is built from TRBV5-1 and TRBJ2-7; 10 positions match TRBD1. V shed 4 bases and J 2 bases; nucleotides not matched to a gene: 6. The CDR3 is 15 residues long. CDR1 is SGHRS and CDR2 is YFSETQ in the germline V gene.

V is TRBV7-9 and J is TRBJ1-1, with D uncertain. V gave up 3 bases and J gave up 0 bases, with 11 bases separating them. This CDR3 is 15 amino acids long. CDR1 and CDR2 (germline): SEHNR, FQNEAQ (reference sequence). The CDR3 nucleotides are TGTGCCAGCAGCTTGTCTTCCAACATGAACACTGAAGCTTTCTTT. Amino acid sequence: CASSLSSNMNTEAFF.

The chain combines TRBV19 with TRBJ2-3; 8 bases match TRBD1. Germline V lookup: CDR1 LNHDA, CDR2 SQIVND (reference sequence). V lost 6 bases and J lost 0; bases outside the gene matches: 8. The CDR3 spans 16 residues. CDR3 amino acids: CASRASGQASTDTQYF. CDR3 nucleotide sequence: TGTGCCAGTAGGGCTTCGGGACAGGCAAGCACAGATACGCAGTATTTT.

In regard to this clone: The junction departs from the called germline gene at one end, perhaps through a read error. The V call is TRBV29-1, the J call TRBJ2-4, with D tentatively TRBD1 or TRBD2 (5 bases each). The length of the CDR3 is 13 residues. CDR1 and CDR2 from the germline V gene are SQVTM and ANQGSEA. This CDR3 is CSVQRGTKNIQYF. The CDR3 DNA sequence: TGCAGCGTTCAGAGGGGAACCAAAAACATTCAATACTTC.

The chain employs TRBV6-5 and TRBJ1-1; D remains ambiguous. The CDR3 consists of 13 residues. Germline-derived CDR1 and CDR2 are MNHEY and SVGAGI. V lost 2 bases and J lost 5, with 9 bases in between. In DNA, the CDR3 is TGTGCCAGCAGTTACATGGCAGCGACTGAAGCTTTCTTT. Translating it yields CASSYMAATEAFF.

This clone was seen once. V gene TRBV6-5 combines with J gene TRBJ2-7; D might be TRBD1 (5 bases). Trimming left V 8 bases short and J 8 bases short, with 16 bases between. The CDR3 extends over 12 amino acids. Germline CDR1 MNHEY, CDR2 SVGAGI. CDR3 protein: CASQGVGPQQYF. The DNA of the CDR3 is TGTGCCAGCCAAGGGGTGGGGCCCCAGCAGTACTTC.

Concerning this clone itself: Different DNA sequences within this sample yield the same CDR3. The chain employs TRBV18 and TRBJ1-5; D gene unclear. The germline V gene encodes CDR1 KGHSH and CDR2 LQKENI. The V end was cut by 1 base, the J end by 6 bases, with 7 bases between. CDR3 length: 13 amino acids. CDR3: CASSPQGGQPQHF. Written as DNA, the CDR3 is TGTGCCAGCTCACCACAGGGCGGTCAGCCCCAGCATTTT.